The 27 T cell receptor beta chains presented below share a single source sample, sequenced in a study of blood T cells in healthy people across ages. Primed by a sample-barcoded 5' primer and a J-beta primer mix, a second PCR proceeded for roughly 7 to 11 cycles. TCRdb recomputed calls from the 5' RACE reads with MiXCR, one row per CDR3 protein. The top ten clones hold 10% of a sample with some 930,000 distinct CDR3 sequences, roughly 29% of them seen once. The sample was also linked to a second study, of T cells of mothers and their children.

The sample taken for sequencing was blood. Receptors were obtained from a woman aged 35 to 49 in good health.

In this sample, this clonotype turned up many times. The chain carries TRBV7-2 and TRBJ2-7; a possible D gene is TRBD2 (7 bases). The V end was cut by 1 base, the J end by 6 bases, with 10 bases between. Germline V gives CDR1 SGHTA, CDR2 FQGNSA. This CDR3 has 13 amino acids. This CDR3 is CASSLGAGAEQYF. DNA of the CDR3: TGTGCCAGCAGCTTAGGGGCGGGGGCCGAGCAGTACTTC.

Regarding this clonotype: A much bigger clone sits one base away, suggesting this may be a read error. V usage is TRBV6-5 and J usage is TRBJ2-1; D perhaps matches TRBD2 (5 bases). The DNA matches TRBJ2-7 better at its end, which makes the J call doubtful. Germline CDR1 MNHEY, CDR2 SVGAGI. The CDR3 is 15 residues long. CDR3 in DNA: TGTGCCAGCAGTTACTTAGCCGGGAATCAGAATGAGCAGTACTTC. Encoded protein: CASSYLAGNQNEQYF.

This clonotype was counted ten times or more. This chain links TRBV28 with TRBJ2-7; TRBD1 matches 7 bases. Germline V gives CDR1 MDHEN, CDR2 SYDVKM. CDR3 size: 15 residues. Trimming at V came to 3 bases and at J to 0 bases, leaving 5 bases not matched to a gene. The CDR3 DNA is TGTGCCAGCAGTTTTGGGGACAGAAACTCCTACGAGCAGTACTTC. Translation gives CASSFGDRNSYEQYF.

V gene TRBV12-3 or TRBV12-4 combines with J gene TRBJ2-6; 7 positions agree with TRBD2. V lost 6 bases and J lost 4; bases outside the gene matches: 6. This CDR3 contains 15 residues. CDR3 region: CASRRTSSGANVLTF. The CDR3 nucleotides are TGTGCCAGCAGACGGACTAGTTCGGGGGCCAACGTCCTGACTTTC.

This clonotype came up a few times. This chain uses TRBV9 with TRBJ1-2, with D perhaps matching TRBD1 (6 bases). Trimming pared 3 bases from V and 8 bases from J, leaving 14 bases between. This CDR3 is built from 13 residues. CDR1 is SGDLS, CDR2 YYNGEE, per germline. This chain's CDR3 is CASSANRVGGYTF. The CDR3 DNA sequence: TGTGCCAGCAGCGCGAACAGGGTCGGCGGCTACACCTTC.

Concerning this clonotype: This clone may be a read error of a much larger clone one base away. This sequence joins TRBV10-2 and TRBJ1-1, with D perhaps TRBD1 (6 bases). V was pared by 6 bases and J by 6 bases, with 14 bases between. The CDR3 is 13 residues long. Germline CDR1 reads WSHSY; CDR2 reads SAAADI. CDR3 sequence (DNA): TGCGCCAGCAGACCGCAACAGGGCGCTGAAGCTTTCTTT. Its protein product is CASRPQQGAEAFF.

This clonotype turned up a few times. The chain recombines TRBV29-1 with TRBJ2-3, with D unresolved. Trimming cost V 4 bases and J 3 bases, with 5 bases left between them. The CDR3 contains 11 residues. Germline values: CDR1 SQVTM, CDR2 ANQGSEA. This chain's CDR3 is CSVVRTDTQYF. The CDR3 nucleotides read TGCAGCGTTGTGCGTACAGATACGCAGTATTTT.

This clonotype was counted a few times. The genes are TRBV28 and TRBJ1-5; the D is unclear. V gave up 5 bases and J gave up 7 bases, with 21 bases separating them. The CDR3 sequence is 16 residues long. Per germline, CDR1 MDHEN and CDR2 SYDVKM. The CDR3 is CASSGAEGRVWQPQHF. In nucleotides, the CDR3 is TGTGCCAGCAGTGGCGCCGAAGGGAGGGTATGGCAGCCCCAGCATTTT.

This clonotype was found once. With a much larger clone just one base away, this may be a read error. Likely a read error: the CDR3 ends without its conserved phenylalanine or tryptophan. This rearrangement joins TRBV20-1 to TRBJ2-5; D might be TRBD2 (5 bases). Germline V CDR1 and CDR2: DFQATT, SNEGSKA (reference sequence). The V end lost 3 bases, the J end lost 5 bases, and 19 bases lay between the germline ends. This CDR3 comprises 15 residues. The CDR3, as DNA: TGCAGTGCTAGTAGAGGGCCCCTTCTCGGGGAGACCCAGTACTCC. Its protein is CSASRGPLLGETQYS.

There are a few counts of this clonotype. The rearrangement uses TRBV6-5 and TRBJ2-5; D not resolved. The last part of the DNA fits TRBJ2-7 better; the J call may be wrong. This CDR3 spans 15 amino acids. From germline, CDR1 is MNHEY and CDR2 SVGAGI. The CDR3 spells CASTKMARTSYEQYF. CDR3 sequence (DNA): TGTGCCAGCACGAAGATGGCGCGAACTTCCTACGAGCAGTACTTC.

The V and J genes are TRBV24-1 and TRBJ2-1; possibly TRBD2 for D (6 bases). The V gene's germline CDR1 is KGHDR and CDR2 SFDVKD. This CDR3 is 13 amino acids long. V was pared by 10 bases and J by 10 bases, with 19 bases between. Here the CDR3 DNA reads TGTGCCACAGGAACATTTCCGGGGGACGAGCAGTTCTTC. Amino acids: CATGTFPGDEQFF.

This clonotype was observed many times. DNA for the CDR3: TGTGCCAGCAGCCTAGACTCAGGGGGCTTCGGAGCTTTCTTT. Translation: CASSLDSGGFGAFF. The chain joins TRBV5-4 to TRBJ1-1, with 8 bases fitting TRBD1. V gave up 4 bases and J gave up 10 bases; unmatched junction bases: 12. CDR1 is SGHNT, CDR2 YYREEE, per germline (reference sequence). The CDR3 contains 14 residues.

This clonotype was detected many times. The chain is built from TRBV29-1 and TRBJ1-2; D is uncertain. The CDR3 totals 13 residues. The V end lost 2 bases, the J end lost 3 bases, and 10 bases lay between the germline ends. Germline-derived CDR1 and CDR2 are SQVTM and ANQGSEA. The CDR3 loop is CSVESADYYGYTF. The CDR3 DNA reads TGCAGCGTTGAATCGGCGGACTACTATGGCTACACCTTC. Filled out from reference TRBV29-1 and TRBJ1-2, the complete variable domain reads SAVISQKPSRDICQRGTSLTIQCQVDSQVTMMFWYRQQPGQSLTLIATANQGSEATYESGFVIDKFPISRPNLTFSTLTVSNMSPEDSSIYLCSVESADYYGYTFGSGTRLTVV.

There are many counts of this clonotype. V and J are TRBV6-1 and TRBJ2-5; 9 bases are a match to TRBD1. The CDR3 has 15 amino acids. From germline, CDR1 is MNHNS and CDR2 SASEGT. The V and J ends lost 8 bases and 4 bases, in that order; junction bases with no gene match: 11. The CDR3 DNA reads as TGTGCCAGCGGGAGACCGGGACAGGGTGGAGAGACCCAGTACTTC. This codes for CASGRPGQGGETQYF.

Points on this clonotype: This may be a read error, as it is one base from a much larger clone. The chain links TRBV5-1 to TRBJ2-4; the D gene could be TRBD1 or TRBD2 (5 bases each). Germline CDR1 reads SGHRS; CDR2 reads YFSETQ. There are 14 residues in the CDR3. The CDR3 sequence: CASSLTGTGNIRYF. In DNA, the CDR3 is TGCGCCAGCAGCTTAACCGGGACGGGAAACATTCGGTACTTC.

The chain couples TRBV24-1 to TRBJ1-1; D is ambiguous. CDR1 is KGHDR, CDR2 SFDVKD, per germline. Trimming cost V 7 bases and J 1 base, with 9 bases left between them. The CDR3 loop spans 13 amino acids. In nucleotides, the CDR3 is TGTGCCACCAGACAACGGTGGAACACTGAAGCTTTCTTT. Its protein product is CATRQRWNTEAFF.

The V gene is TRBV24-1, the J gene TRBJ2-5; 14 bases map to TRBD2. Germline CDR1 KGHDR, CDR2 SFDVKD. The CDR3 contains 15 residues. V gave up 5 bases and J gave up 5 bases; unmatched junction bases: 3. The CDR3 loop reads CATSGLAGGMETQYF. CDR3 nucleotides: TGTGCCACCAGTGGACTAGCGGGGGGGATGGAGACCCAGTACTTC.

The V and J genes are TRBV12-3 or TRBV12-4 and TRBJ2-7; D gene uncertain. V lost 4 bases, J lost 3 bases, and 7 bases lay in between. This CDR3 has 12 residues. In DNA, the CDR3 is TGTGCCAGCAGTTCAAACTACTACGAGCAGTACTTC. Amino acids: CASSSNYYEQYF.

This clonotype was counted at least ten times. The genes are TRBV29-1 and TRBJ1-4; D is undetermined. In germline, CDR1 is SQVTM, CDR2 ANQGSEA. There are 12 residues in the CDR3. The V end lost 6 bases, the J end lost 3 bases, and 8 bases lay between the germline ends. The CDR3 region has the DNA TGCAGCGTGACATTGCCTAATGAAAAACTGTTTTTT. It specifies CSVTLPNEKLFF.

This clonotype turned up a few times. The V and J genes are TRBV4-1 and TRBJ1-2, with 11 bases that match TRBD1. The length of the CDR3 is 16 residues. Germline V gives CDR1 MGHRA, CDR2 YSYEKL. V lost 4 bases to trimming and J lost 7 bases; unmatched junction nucleotides: 11. The CDR3 reads CASSRTGFGTGGGYTF. CDR3 coding DNA: TGCGCCAGCAGCCGTACGGGTTTCGGGACAGGGGGTGGCTACACCTTC.

The chain uses TRBV12-3 or TRBV12-4 and TRBJ2-1; 11 bases fit TRBD2. The trim removed 4 bases at V and 2 bases at J, leaving 10 bases unmatched. This CDR3 is 18 amino acids long. CDR3 coding DNA: TGTGCCAGCAGTTCTAAGACTAGCGGGGTAATCACCTACAATGAGCAGTTCTTC. Translation gives CASSSKTSGVITYNEQFF.

Only a few counts were recorded for this clonotype. The chain employs TRBV6-1 and TRBJ2-3; D is possibly TRBD1 (5 bases). V lost 2 bases, J lost 5 bases, and 5 bases lay in between. Germline CDR1 is MNHNS and CDR2 is SASEGT. This CDR3 is 12 amino acids long. As DNA, the CDR3 is TGTGCCAGCAGTGAACAGGGAGATACGCAGTATTTT. The encoded protein is CASSEQGDTQYF.

This clonotype was seen a few times. One end of the junction is discordant with germline, which a read error may explain. This chain uses TRBV7-3 with TRBJ2-3; no clear D gene. The germline V gene has CDR1 SGHTA and CDR2 FQGTGA. CDR3 length: 14 residues. Here the CDR3 reads CAGSLFPGTDTQYF. The CDR3 DNA reads TGTGCCGGCAGCTTATTTCCCGGGACAGATACGCAGTATTTT.

This clonotype was observed many times. This chain uses TRBV20-1 with TRBJ1-2, with 8 bases aligning to TRBD1. The CDR3 spans 14 residues. Germline loops: CDR1 DFQATT, CDR2 SNEGSKA (reference sequence). The J segment lost 6 bases and the V segment lost 5 bases, leaving 11 bases of the junction unmatched. CDR3 amino acids: CSADPGTGLDGYTF. CDR3 nucleotide sequence: TGCAGTGCTGACCCCGGGACAGGCCTGGATGGCTACACCTTC.

This clonotype appeared many times. The chain carries TRBV5-1 and TRBJ1-2; no reliable D call. The CDR3 loop spans 15 amino acids. V was trimmed by 1 base and J by 0 bases, leaving 10 bases between them. CDR1 is SGHRS and CDR2 is YFSETQ in the germline V gene. CDR3 loop: CASSLTAYSNYGYTF. DNA for the CDR3: TGCGCCAGCAGCTTGACAGCCTACTCTAACTATGGCTACACCTTC.

In this sample, this clonotype turned up a few times. The chain carries TRBV29-1 and TRBJ2-1, with 7 positions matching TRBD1. The germline gives CDR1 SQVTM, CDR2 ANQGSEA. J lost 2 bases, V lost 6 bases, and 13 bases had no gene match. CDR3 length: 16 amino acids. CDR3 sequence: CSVIGQASGPYNEQFF. The CDR3 DNA sequence: TGCAGCGTGATAGGACAGGCGAGTGGGCCCTACAATGAGCAGTTCTTC.

The chain joins TRBV28 to TRBJ2-5, with 9 bases lining up with TRBD2. The CDR3 has 13 residues. Germline V gene lookup returns CDR1 MDHEN and CDR2 SYDVKM. Trimming took 6 bases from V and 7 from J; bases not matched to a gene: 6. The CDR3 is CASRFSGGGTQYF. The CDR3 bases are TGTGCCAGCAGGTTTAGCGGGGGAGGGACCCAGTACTTC.